This T cell receptor (beta chain) was profiled in a study of shared clonotypes between healthy human individuals. Study findings and constraints: Sequencing depth was expected to influence donor clonotype sharing. Compared with clonotypes that all four donors shared, non-shared clonotypes had lower generation probabilities.

With respect to this clone: Its antigen is unknown.

Terminally differentiated effector memory CD45RA+ cells were excluded from the naive CD8 cells, which were CD45RO-negative and positively selected for CCR7. The assay was run at deep level. Per the original methods: There were no quality scores in the junction-only immunoSEQ sequences, so filtering differed. The table came from immunoSEQ multiplex PCR; TCRdb's copy has only in-frame clones and leaves some out. V, J and clone size are taken as reported in that table, and D and trimming were inferred from the DNA itself. The sample includes around 2.1 million clones, approximately 94% of them seen just once. The CDR3 extends over 17 amino acids. Looked up from germline, CDR1 is SNHLY and CDR2 is FYNNEI. Trimming took 5 bases from V and 0 from J; bases not matched to a gene: 4.

Sequenced material: naive CD8+ T cells from PBMCs. The chain has TRBV2 and TRBJ2-1, with TRBD2 identical over 13 bases. The receptor comes from a man between 18 and 35 years old in good health. Some clones in this sample may be carry-over from other donors' samples. The CDR3 coding sequence is TGTGCCAGCAGTAAGGGACTAGCGGGGAGCTCCTACAATGAGCAGTTCTTC. It codes for CASSKGLAGSSYNEQFF.